This T cell receptor (beta chain) was observed in a study of CD8+ T cells in alopecia areata. Study-wide results and limits: Persistence in scalp and blood during tofacitinib was observed for many expanded lesional clones.

Turning to this clone: Its antigen is still unknown.

In each case, RNA was isolated and then reverse transcribed into cDNA as the sequencing template. Only in-frame clones appear in the TCRdb table, and some are missing; sequencing was by immunoSEQ multiplex PCR. The table records some 160,000 clones, about two thirds of them present only once. There are 15 residues in the CDR3. Germline-derived CDR1 and CDR2 are LNHNV and YYDKDF (reference sequence). V was pared by 4 bases and J by 4 bases, with 9 bases of the junction left unmatched. The treatment: oral pan-JAK inhibitor, 5-10 mg twice daily. V and J are TRBV15 and TRBJ1-1; TRBD1 agrees at 7 bases. Sample: CD4+ T cells sorted from blood, taken at week 4, from a patient treated with tofacitinib. This TCR derives from a human donor with alopecia areata. The CDR3 DNA is TGTGCCACCAGCACAAGACAGGGTTTAGGCACTGAAGCTTTCTTT. Protein sequence: CATSTRQGLGTEAFF.